This T cell receptor (beta chain) was recorded in a study of vaccination effects on CD4 cells after COVID-19. Under the ViraFEST assay, PBMC were stimulated with viral peptide pools so that antigen-specific CD4+ T cells expanded. Sequencing was performed afterwards. CD4+ T cell isolation took place after 10 days of culture. Nucleocapsid antibody tests were negative, and the vaccine recipients had no prior SARS-CoV-2 infection. In culture with around 9.1 IU/ml IL-2 and 8 to 10 ug/ml peptides, PBMC were grown at around 1.8 million per well. Clones were sequenced by immunoSEQ multiplex PCR, and TCRdb holds only the in-frame ones, with some missing. The sample includes 50,000 to 60,000 clones, around 68% of them seen just once. This CDR3 has 15 amino acids. The germline gives CDR1 SGHDT, CDR2 YYEEEE. V lost 2 bases to trimming and J lost 11 bases, with 19 bases between them. In regard to this clone: The antigen is undetermined.

Study observations and caveats: Small numbers of convalescent patients limited the study. It also lacked early post-infection timepoints. In the late period after vaccination, infection- and vaccine-induced clones contracted markedly.

The source of this sequence is a human donor who received a COVID-19 vaccine. Sequencing used CD4+ T cells from PBMCs cultured with SARS-CoV-2 spike peptides, obtained before COVID-19 vaccination. This chain connects TRBV5-6 to TRBJ1-4; D is unresolved. CDR3 sequence (DNA): TGTGCCAGCAGCTTACACCAGGACCGGCTGGGGAAACTGTTTTTT. It is translated as CASSLHQDRLGKLFF.